This TCR beta chain was captured by sequencing in a study of identical twins. Looked up from germline, CDR1 is MNHEY and CDR2 is SVGEGT. Trimming pared 5 bases from V and 3 bases from J, leaving 14 bases between. There are 14 residues in the CDR3. This clonotype was picked up a small number of times. Template switching added a universal primer site, and cDNA bore unique molecular identifiers. A single record per CDR3 protein comes from TCRdb applying MiXCR to the 5' RACE reads. The repertoire includes approximately 600,000 distinct CDR3 sequences, roughly 9.5% of them detected once, and 2.5% to 3.5% sits in the top ten. These sequences were also reported in another study, on yellow fever vaccine responses in identical twins.

The clonotype originates from a woman aged 18 to 35 in good health. This chain connects TRBV6-2 or TRBV6-3 to TRBJ2-7; D is ambiguous. Material for sequencing was PBMCs. The CDR3 sequence is CASSPSTSYYEQYF. CDR3 bases: TGTGCCAGCAGTCCGTCGACCAGTTACTACGAGCAGTACTTC.